Each of the 26 T cell receptor beta chains below was sequenced from the same sample in a study of vaccination and CD4 T cells after COVID-19. The study sequenced cultured CD4+ T cell DNA using the Oncomine TCR Beta short-read assay. TCRdb analysed the PCR reads with MiXCR anew, one entry per CDR3 protein. The sample lists 20,000 to 25,000 distinct CDR3 sequences; approximately 70% were seen once. The treatment: roughly 10-day PBMC culture with coronavirus spike peptide pools or control peptides (ViraFEST assay). The antigens for these receptors are not known. Sequencing was carried out using CD4+ T cells from blood, cultured in vitro. Source of these receptors: a human donor who had recovered from COVID-19.

This clonotype was counted between two and nine times. A read error may account for a junction end that differs from germline. The chain carries TRBV7-2 and TRBJ1-2, with TRBD1 identical over 8 bases. CDR3 length: 12 amino acids. The germline V gene encodes CDR1 SGHTA and CDR2 FQGNSA. The CDR3 DNA reads TGTGCCAGCAGCTTAGCGCGGGACAGGACTTATTTC. It specifies CASSLARDRTYF.

J is TRBJ1-6 and V is TRBV6-1, with D possibly TRBD1 on 6 matching bases. Germline-derived CDR1 and CDR2 are MNHNS and SASEGT. This CDR3 has 16 residues. V was clipped by 6 bases and J by 0 bases, with 12 bases between them. The CDR3 coding sequence is TGTGCCAGCAGAATCGGACAGAGCTCCTATAATTCACCCCTCCACTTT. It translates to CASRIGQSSYNSPLHF.

The chain carries TRBV7-2 and TRBJ1-2; D call uncertain. The V end lost 5 bases, the J end lost 3 bases, and 10 bases lay between the germline ends. The CDR3 extends over 13 amino acids. Germline V lookup: CDR1 SGHTA, CDR2 FQGNSA. DNA for the CDR3: TGTGCCAGCAGCCCGGGTGTTCACTATGGCTACACCTTC. This sequence encodes CASSPGVHYGYTF.

The chain couples TRBV20-1 to TRBJ1-2; D gene ambiguous. This CDR3 has 13 amino acids. The V and J ends lost 6 bases and 4 bases respectively, with 15 bases between them. CDR1 is DFQATT, CDR2 SNEGSKA, per germline (reference sequence). The CDR3 nucleotides are TGCAGTGCCGGTCTCACGGAGGGCTATGGCTACACCTTC. It codes for CSAGLTEGYGYTF.

The chain is built from TRBV6-5 and TRBJ1-6, with D perhaps matching TRBD1 (6 bases). Trimming took 0 bases from V and 7 from J, leaving 10 bases between them. The CDR3 runs 15 residues. Germline loops: CDR1 MNHEY, CDR2 SVGAGI. The CDR3 sequence: CASSYSRGSNSPLHF. The CDR3 DNA reads as TGTGCCAGCAGTTACTCGAGGGGGTCGAATTCACCCCTCCACTTT.

This chain joins TRBV11-2 and TRBJ1-1; the match to TRBD1 covers 8 bases. The CDR3 loop spans 14 amino acids. V was clipped by 6 bases and J by 5 bases; unmatched bases: 8. Germline V gives CDR1 SGHAT, CDR2 FQNNGV. In nucleotides, the CDR3 is TGTGCCAGCAGACCCGGACAGGGAGGAACTGAAGCTTTCTTT. Translation gives CASRPGQGGTEAFF.

This chain joins TRBV19 and TRBJ2-2; maybe TRBD1 (5 bases). The CDR3 runs to 14 residues. CDR1 LNHDA and CDR2 SQIVND come from the germline V gene (reference sequence). V lost 10 bases to trimming and J lost 0 bases, with 12 bases between them. The chain's CDR3 is CATLQGTNTGELFF. CDR3 DNA: TGTGCCACGCTGCAGGGTACGAACACCGGGGAGCTGTTTTTT.

The rearrangement uses TRBV27 and TRBJ1-1; 9 positions match TRBD1. This CDR3 has 14 residues. The germline gives CDR1 MNHEY, CDR2 SMNVEV (reference sequence). With V trimmed by 5 bases and J by 8 bases, 9 bases remained unmatched. CDR3 in amino acids: CASSTSGTGREAFF. CDR3 nucleotides: TGTGCCAGCAGTACTTCCGGGACAGGGAGGGAAGCTTTCTTT.

This clonotype was picked up a small number of times. The gene calls are TRBV11-2 and TRBJ2-7; a possible D gene is TRBD1 (6 bases). This CDR3 region has 17 residues. Germline assignment: CDR1 SGHAT and CDR2 FQNNGV. Trimming removed 1 base at V and 1 base at J, with 17 bases between. CDR3 DNA: TGTGCCAGCAGCTTAGGGGGAGTGACAGGAATATCCTACGAGCAGTACTTC. Protein sequence: CASSLGGVTGISYEQYF.

The table lists this clonotype with a few counts. The chain uses TRBV5-6 and TRBJ2-7; the match to TRBD1 covers 7 bases. Germline V gene lookup returns CDR1 SGHDT and CDR2 YYEEEE. V lost 0 bases, J lost 3 bases, and 6 bases stayed unmatched. This CDR3 contains 15 residues. The CDR3, as DNA: TGTGCCAGCAGCTTGGCCTGGGACAGCTACTACGAGCAGTACTTC. Its translation is CASSLAWDSYYEQYF.

This clonotype was picked up a small number of times. The J gene is TRBJ1-6, the V gene TRBV6-2 or TRBV6-3; no firm D call. The length of the CDR3 is 16 residues. Germline V gene data show CDR1 as MNHEY and CDR2 as SVGEGT. V was trimmed by 3 bases and J by 0 bases, leaving 9 bases between them. CDR3: CASSYGSSSYNSPLHF. Here the CDR3 DNA reads TGTGCCAGCAGTTATGGGTCGAGCTCCTATAATTCACCCCTCCACTTT.

This sequence joins TRBV10-3 and TRBJ2-7; the D gene could be TRBD1 or TRBD2 (6 bases each). The CDR3 is 14 amino acids. Germline CDR1 ENHRY, CDR2 SYGVKD. V was pared by 6 bases and J by 2 bases, with 14 bases between. The CDR3 is CAIRRDSGAYEQYF. The CDR3 region has the DNA TGTGCCATCAGACGGGACTCAGGGGCCTACGAGCAGTACTTC.

The chain has TRBV7-2 and TRBJ2-7; 11 nucleotides match TRBD2. CDR3 length equals 18 residues. CDR1 is SGHTA and CDR2 is FQGNSA in the germline V gene. With 1 base clipped from V and 0 bases from J, the junction kept 8 bases outside the gene matches. The CDR3: CASSLGSSGRASSYEQYF. As DNA, the CDR3 is TGTGCCAGCAGCTTAGGGAGTAGCGGGAGGGCAAGCTCCTACGAGCAGTACTTC.

J is TRBJ1-2 and V is TRBV7-3, with 12 bases that match TRBD1. CDR1 is SGHTA and CDR2 is FQGTGA in the germline V gene. The CDR3 loop spans 17 amino acids. Trimming removed 5 bases from V and 3 bases from J; junction bases left unmatched: 10. The chain's CDR3 is CASSNGGQGASDYGYTF. CDR3 DNA sequence: TGTGCCAGCAGCAATGGGGGACAGGGGGCGTCGGACTATGGCTACACCTTC. Full variable domain (missing parts from reference TRBV7-3 and TRBJ1-2): GAGVSQTPSNKVTEKGKYVELRCDPISGHTALYWYRQSLGQGPEFLIYFQGTGAADDSGLPNDRFFAVRPEGSVSTLKIQRTERGDSAVYLCASSNGGQGASDYGYTFGSGTRLTVV.

This clonotype has more than one count but fewer than ten. The gene calls are TRBV21-1 and TRBJ1-5; the table assigns TRBD1, which was not confirmed against the DNA. TRBV21-1 is listed as a pseudogene. This CDR3 spans 12 amino acids. In nucleotides, the CDR3 is TGTGCCGGATTACAGGGGAATCAGCCCCAGCATTTT. Protein: CAGLQGNQPQHF.

The V and J genes are TRBV10-3 and TRBJ2-5; tentative D call: TRBD2 (5 bases). The germline V gene has CDR1 ENHRY and CDR2 SYGVKD. The CDR3 loop spans 14 amino acids. Trimming took 2 bases from V and 5 from J, leaving 12 bases between them. The DNA of the CDR3 is TGTGCCATCAGTGAGCGCCCGGGGATCGAGACCCAGTACTTC. Protein product: CAISERPGIETQYF.

This clonotype has a single count. The rearrangement joins TRBV6-4 to TRBJ1-2, with no clear D. Per germline, CDR1 MRHNA and CDR2 SNTAGT. V lost 3 bases and J lost 4, with 9 bases in between. The CDR3 is made up of 13 amino acids. The CDR3 bases are TGTGCCAGCAGTGAAAGGTTTGGCTATGGCTACACCTTC. It is translated as CASSERFGYGYTF.

The chain employs TRBV20-1 and TRBJ1-2; 8 bases match TRBD1. This CDR3 has 14 amino acids. Germline V gives CDR1 DFQATT, CDR2 SNEGSKA (reference sequence). The ends lost 5 bases at V and 4 bases at J; junction bases unmatched: 9. The CDR3 spells CSAPYDRGRYGYTF. For the CDR3, the DNA is TGCAGTGCTCCCTACGACAGGGGACGCTATGGCTACACCTTC.

V and J are TRBV11-3 and TRBJ1-1; the D gene is possibly TRBD1 (6 bases). In germline, CDR1 is SGHNT, CDR2 YENEEA. The V end lost 11 bases, the J end lost 2 bases, and 12 bases lay between the germline ends. The CDR3 extends over 12 amino acids. The CDR3 DNA reads as TGTGCCTCCAAGGGGGACAACACTGAAGCTTTCTTT. Its translation is CASKGDNTEAFF.

The rearrangement uses TRBV12-3 or TRBV12-4 and TRBJ2-7; 7 positions agree with TRBD1. V lost 1 base to trimming and J lost 5 bases; unmatched junction nucleotides: 8. This CDR3 contains 15 residues. CDR3 bases: TGTGCCAGCAGTTTAGTTGAGACAGGGTACGACGAGCAGTACTTC. Its translation: CASSLVETGYDEQYF.

This clonotype has a handful of counts. The chain employs TRBV20-1 and TRBJ1-1; 8 bases map to TRBD1. J lost 5 bases, V lost 1 base, and 9 bases had no gene match. The CDR3 covers 15 residues. Germline V gene sequence: CDR1 DFQATT, CDR2 SNEGSKA (reference sequence). The CDR3 DNA follows: TGCAGTGCTAGAGCTCAGGGGGCACGGGGGACTGAAGCTTTCTTT. Its translation is CSARAQGARGTEAFF.

CDR3 protein: CASSDSGGRIKETQYF. As DNA, the CDR3 is TGTGCCAGCAGTGACTCTGGGGGGAGGATCAAAGAGACCCAGTACTTC. This rearrangement joins TRBV6-4 to TRBJ2-5; a weak D match, TRBD2 (6 bases). CDR1 is MRHNA, CDR2 SNTAGT, per germline. Trimming took off 0 bases at V and 3 bases at J, with 14 bases between the two ends. There are 16 residues in the CDR3.

This clonotype was picked up a small number of times. J is TRBJ2-3 and V is TRBV20-1; D remains unclear. V lost 3 bases, J lost 1 base, and 14 bases lay in between. Looked up from germline, CDR1 is DFQATT and CDR2 is SNEGSKA (reference sequence). The CDR3 totals 15 residues. CDR3 sequence: CSASRPLGRTDTQYF. The CDR3 bases are TGCAGTGCTAGTCGACCCCTGGGCCGCACAGATACGCAGTATTTT.

V is TRBV10-3 and J is TRBJ1-5, with D uncertain. V lost 0 bases to trimming and J lost 3 bases, with 3 bases between them. Germline-derived CDR1 and CDR2 are ENHRY and SYGVKD. The CDR3 runs to 13 residues. CDR3 region: CAISESPNQPQHF. CDR3 bases: TGTGCCATCAGTGAGTCCCCCAATCAGCCCCAGCATTTT.

This clonotype has just a few counts. V is TRBV23-1 and J is TRBJ1-5, with D uncertain. TRBV23-1 has ORF status, its function being uncertain. With 2 bases removed from V and 4 bases from J, the gap between germline ends came to 6 bases. The CDR3 extends over 13 amino acids. In DNA, the CDR3 is TGCGCCAGCAGTCAAAGCTTGAATCAGCCCCAGCATTTT. Residues: CASSQSLNQPQHF.

The chain couples TRBV6-1 to TRBJ1-2; the D gene is possibly TRBD1 (5 bases). The CDR3 runs to 14 residues. Per the germline V gene, CDR1 is MNHNS and CDR2 is SASEGT. V lost 6 bases and J lost 4, with 15 bases in between. Written as DNA, the CDR3 is TGTGCCAGCAGGGGTTACGAGGGGACCTATGGCTACACCTTC. It specifies CASRGYEGTYGYTF.